One sample yielded the 6 T cell receptor beta chains listed below, sequenced in a study of cytomegalovirus exposure and HLA in healthy donors. The data were produced by immunoSEQ multiplex PCR, yet TCRdb's version contains in-frame clones alone and is incomplete. The sample has about 130,000 clones; roughly 95% are singletons. The sample was PBMCs. The receptors come from a man between 18 and 29 years old in good health and CMV-seronegative.

The chain links TRBV19 to TRBJ1-1; 8 positions match TRBD1. The ends lost 5 bases at V and 5 bases at J; junction bases unmatched: 10. The CDR3 runs to 15 residues. The germline V gene encodes CDR1 LNHDA and CDR2 SQIVND (reference sequence). The DNA for the CDR3 is TGTGCCAGTAGTCCTCTCAGGGGGCGTCGGACTGAAGCTTTCTTT. It encodes CASSPLRGRRTEAFF.

The chain joins TRBV13 to TRBJ2-2; D may be TRBD2 (5 bases). This CDR3 is 15 amino acids long. Trimming stripped 2 bases from V and 5 bases from J, with 12 bases between. The germline V gene has CDR1 PRHDT and CDR2 FYEKMQ (reference sequence). The CDR3 bases are TGTGCCAGCAGCTTACAGGCGGAGGTTACCGGGGAGCTGTTTTTT. This gives the protein CASSLQAEVTGELFF.

This sequence joins TRBV7-8 and TRBJ2-7; 9 positions agree with TRBD1. The CDR3 is made up of 15 amino acids. The trim removed 5 bases at V and 2 bases at J, leaving 7 bases unmatched. Germline CDR1 and CDR2: SGHVS and FQNEAQ. CDR3 sequence: CASSGRDRDPYEQYF. CDR3 DNA: TGTGCCAGCAGCGGCCGGGACAGGGATCCCTACGAGCAGTACTTC.

Only one count was recorded for this clone. This sequence joins TRBV7-9 and TRBJ1-4; D perhaps matches TRBD1 (6 bases). V lost 5 bases and J lost 4, with 11 bases in between. The germline V gene has CDR1 SEHNR and CDR2 FQNEAQ (reference sequence). The CDR3 is 14 amino acids. DNA of the CDR3: TGTGCCAGCAGCCCCCAGGACAGTAATGAAAAACTGTTTTTT. Protein: CASSPQDSNEKLFF.

Here the CDR3 DNA reads TGTGCCAGTAGTATAGTGACTAGCGGTTACTACGAGCAGTACTTC. It is translated as CASSIVTSGYYEQYF. J is TRBJ2-7 and V is TRBV19, with 9 positions matching TRBD2. The germline V gene encodes CDR1 LNHDA and CDR2 SQIVND (reference sequence). The CDR3 is made up of 15 amino acids. Trimming cost V 1 base and J 3 bases; bases outside gene matches: 4.

The DNA of the CDR3 is TGTGCCAGCAGCCTCGGCGGCGCCGCCTACGGAGAGACCCAGTACTTC. It is translated as CASSLGGAAYGETQYF. This chain joins TRBV7-2 and TRBJ2-5; D not resolved. Trimming removed 5 bases from V and 4 bases from J, with 20 bases in between. From germline, CDR1 is SGHTA and CDR2 FQGNSA. The CDR3 contains 16 residues.